This TCR beta chain was documented in a study of CD8 T cells in Susac syndrome. An amount of RNA that ranged from 0.5 to 1 ug was reverse transcribed with random hexamers. The immunoSEQ assay covered 54 Vbeta and 13 Jbeta segments for CDR3. TCRdb fed the immunoSEQ multiplex PCR reads into MiXCR, producing one record per CDR3 protein. This sample has 250,000 to 300,000 distinct CDR3 sequences, with about 89% found just once. Peripheral blood CD8+ and CD4+ T cells were profiled by TCR beta sequencing. This CDR3 has 17 amino acids. J lost 2 bases, V lost 1 base, and 5 bases had no gene match. Germline assignment: CDR1 SGHTA and CDR2 FQGTGA.

This sequence originates from a human donor with multiple sclerosis. Specimen: CD8+ T cells from PBMCs. The chain joins TRBV7-3 to TRBJ2-2; 9 bases line up with TRBD1. This CDR3 reads CASSLSRGQGNTGELFF. CDR3 nucleotides: TGTGCCAGCAGCTTAAGCCGGGGACAGGGAAACACCGGGGAGCTGTTTTTT.